This T cell receptor beta chain was profiled in a study of blood T cell repertoires in COVID-19. The overall study: There were acute and convalescent COVID-19 samples, and they came from the United States, Italy and Spain.

The data were produced by immunoSEQ multiplex PCR, yet TCRdb's version contains in-frame clones alone and is incomplete. Of hundreds of thousands of clones in the sample, 85% to 90% were seen once. Which cohort a participant joined came from the clinical history participants gave. Per germline, CDR1 LNHDA and CDR2 SQIVND (reference sequence). V lost 3 bases and J lost 4; bases outside the gene matches: 5. This CDR3 contains 14 residues. The V and J genes are TRBV19 and TRBJ1-1; 7 bases map to TRBD1. This clonotype originated in a woman aged 25-40 years with acute COVID-19. Sequencing used PBMCs or T cells enriched from blood (not recorded which). The chain's CDR3 is CASSILTGRTEAFF. Written as DNA, the CDR3 is TGTGCCAGTAGTATCCTGACAGGGCGCACTGAAGCTTTCTTT.